The T cell receptor (beta chain) described here comes from a study of OX40 agonist ivuxolimab in advanced cancers. Study at large: Partial responses were achieved by three patients: one hepatocellular carcinoma, two cutaneous melanoma. General study findings and limits: Some patients without response likewise showed low normalized clonal expansion.

As to this clone: Its antigen is currently unknown.

Using immunoSEQ multiplex PCR, the repertoire was profiled, and TCRdb retains in-frame clones only, with some absent. In the table there are about 61,000 clones, 82% of which are singletons. The CDR3 covers 13 residues. Germline loops: CDR1 SEHNR, CDR2 FQNEAQ (reference sequence). The ends were cut back, 0 bases at V and 7 bases at J, with 10 bases in the middle. The receptor was isolated from an adult with an advanced solid tumor such as melanoma, head and neck, liver or kidney cancer. The chain has TRBV7-9 and TRBJ2-7; D call uncertain. Source: CD4+ or CD8+ T cells sorted from blood, taken in a trial of the OX40 agonist ivuxolimab. The CDR3 loop is CASSLAHSSEQYF. In DNA form, the CDR3 reads TGTGCCAGCAGCTTAGCGCATAGCTCTGAGCAGTACTTC.